This T cell receptor beta chain came from a study of OX40 agonist ivuxolimab in advanced cancers. Study-level information: Prior checkpoint blockade (anti-PD-1, anti-PD-L1 or anti-CTLA-4) was permitted; about 40% had it.

The assay was immunoSEQ multiplex PCR, and TCRdb's table has in-frame clones only and misses some. The repertoire holds some 74,000 clones, around 82% seen once, with 5% in the top ten. This CDR3 comprises 14 residues. Trimming took off 4 bases at V and 3 bases at J, with 10 bases between the two ends. Germline assignment: CDR1 SGHRS and CDR2 YFSETQ. Sampling times: baseline, cycle 4 day 1, cycle 7 day 1. Study results and caveats: The mean number of expanded clones was higher in CD8+ T cells than in CD4+. Nonresponders, in some cases, also had low normalized T-cell clonal expansion.

A word on this clone: The antigen is unknown.

This clonotype was obtained from an adult with an advanced solid tumor such as melanoma, head and neck, liver or kidney cancer. The sequenced sample was CD4+ or CD8+ T cells sorted from blood, obtained in a trial of the OX40 agonist ivuxolimab. V and J are TRBV5-1 and TRBJ1-4; D is perhaps TRBD1 (5 bases). The CDR3 spells CASSRGASNEKLFF. CDR3 DNA: TGCGCCAGCAGCCGTGGGGCGTCTAATGAAAAACTGTTTTTT. Drawing the rest from reference TRBV5-1 and TRBJ1-4, the complete variable domain is KAGVTQTPRYLIKTRGQQVTLSCSPISGHRSVSWYQQTPGQGLQFLFEYFSETQRNKGNFPGRFSGRQFSNSRSEMNVSTLELGDSALYLCASSRGASNEKLFFGSGTQLSVL.